One sample yielded the 26 T cell receptor beta chains listed below, sequenced in a study of molecular identifiers for immune sequencing clone quantification (dated by TCRdb to between 2018 and 2020). Libraries were prepared through PCR. Reads for this sample came from an Illumina HiSeq 4000. TCRdb itself trimmed the public reads at Q25 with fastp, ran MiXCR and retained productive beta chains. Every CDR3 protein is listed once, alongside the most common genes and DNA of its rows. The sample has about 510,000 distinct CDR3 sequences on record, about 20% of them singletons. The ten most abundant clones make up about 0.8% of the sample. Sequenced material: naive CD8+ T cells from blood, with Jurkat cell RNA spiked in. Interpreted using the paper, the cell subset or site label stands for: FACS-sorted CD8+CD4-CCR7+CD45RA+ naive T cells. The receptors here all came from a human donor in good health. Some libraries in this study had Jurkat cell RNA spiked in.

This clonotype was seen a handful of times. The chain uses TRBV3-2 and TRBJ2-7; the table's D call of TRBD1 was not tested on the DNA. TRBV3-2 corresponds to a pseudogene. This CDR3 is 16 amino acids long. The CDR3 DNA reads TGTGCCAGCAGCCAAGTAAGCCGCCCGGCAGGCCTGGAGCAGTACTTC. Translation gives CASSQVSRPAGLEQYF.

A remark on this clonotype: At one end, the junction sequence differs from germline, possibly due to a read error. V is TRBV5-3 and J is TRBJ1-4, with D unclear. TRBV5-3 is annotated as an ORF whose role is uncertain. The CDR3 extends over 15 amino acids. The CDR3 protein is CASSVQVVPNEKQFF. CDR3 sequence (DNA): TGTGCCAGCAGCGTTCAGGTGGTGCCTAATGAAAAACAGTTTTTT.

Note on this clonotype: One end of the junction does not line up with germline, which may come from a read error. This chain joins TRBV29-1 and TRBJ2-7, with D possibly being TRBD2 (6 bases). The CDR3 extends over 12 amino acids. In germline, CDR1 is SQVTM, CDR2 ANQGSEA. As DNA, the CDR3 is TGCAGCGTTGACGGGGGAGGATACGGGCAGTACTTC. It codes for CSVDGGGYGQYF.

Many counts were recorded for this clonotype. The chain combines TRBV27 with TRBJ2-1; D remains ambiguous. Germline loops: CDR1 MNHEY, CDR2 SMNVEV (reference sequence). This CDR3 is built from 11 residues. Trimming cost V 9 bases and J 8 bases, with 11 bases left between them. This chain's CDR3 is CASRSPHEQFF. The CDR3 DNA follows: TGTGCCAGTCGTAGCCCCCATGAGCAGTTCTTC.

Remarks on this clonotype: This may stem from a read error, because a much larger clone lies one nucleotide away. V is TRBV7-9 and J is TRBJ2-1; D possibly corresponds to TRBD2 (6 bases). From germline, CDR1 is SEHNR and CDR2 FQNEAQ (reference sequence). This CDR3 contains 17 residues. CDR3 loop: CASRPTPKDYQYNEQLF. The CDR3 bases are TGTGCCAGCAGACCTACACCCAAGGACTACCAATACAATGAGCAGCTCTTC.

A word on this clonotype: Since a much larger clone is just one base distant, this may be a read error. The genes are TRBV6-1 and TRBJ2-3; the match to TRBD1 covers 7 bases. Germline assignment: CDR1 MNHNS and CDR2 SASEGT. After removal of 8 bases from V and 3 bases from J, the junction contained 8 bases not matched to a gene. This CDR3 is built from 14 residues. This CDR3 is CASWGRGSTDTQYF. The CDR3 DNA follows: TGTGCCAGCTGGGGCAGGGGGAGTACAGATACGCAGTATTTT.

This clonotype showed up many times. This sequence joins TRBV10-3 and TRBJ2-5; D remains ambiguous. The germline CDR1 and CDR2 sequences are ENHRY and SYGVKD. Trimming shortened V by 0 bases and J by 4 bases, and 6 bases separated the two germline ends. CDR3 length: 13 amino acids. Here the CDR3 reads CAISESNGETQYF. The CDR3 DNA reads TGTGCCATCAGTGAGTCGAATGGAGAGACCCAGTACTTC.

This clonotype was seen repeatedly, ten times or more. The rearrangement uses TRBV6-1 and TRBJ1-5, with D perhaps TRBD1 (5 bases). Trimming shortened V by 1 base and J by 7 bases, and 14 bases separated the two germline ends. Germline V gives CDR1 MNHNS, CDR2 SASEGT. The CDR3 contains 15 residues. CDR3 protein: CASSEVGALSQPQHF. CDR3 in DNA: TGTGCCAGCAGTGAAGTAGGGGCGCTCAGCCAGCCCCAGCATTTT.

This clonotype has at least ten counts. The rearrangement links TRBV7-9 to TRBJ2-5; 7 nucleotides align to TRBD2. Per the germline V gene, CDR1 is SEHNR and CDR2 is FQNEAQ (reference sequence). Germline trimming cut 5 bases from V and 2 bases from J; bases unmatched to any gene: 5. The CDR3 has 14 residues. CDR3 nucleotides: TGTGCCAGCAGCCGTGGGGGGGGACAAGAGACCCAGTACTTC. It translates to CASSRGGGQETQYF.

This clonotype was counted at least ten times. This sequence joins TRBV6-5 and TRBJ1-1, with D possibly matching TRBD1 (5 bases). The germline V and J ends were trimmed by 6 bases and 3 bases, with 11 bases remaining between them. The length of the CDR3 is 13 residues. Germline loops: CDR1 MNHEY, CDR2 SVGAGI. CDR3 sequence reads: CASSPSGYTEAFF. CDR3 nucleotide sequence: TGTGCCAGCAGCCCCTCAGGGTACACTGAAGCTTTCTTT.

V usage is TRBV7-9 and J usage is TRBJ2-1; D is possibly TRBD2 (6 bases). The CDR3 contains 14 residues. In germline, CDR1 is SEHNR, CDR2 FQNEAQ (reference sequence). The V gene lost 3 bases and the J gene lost 8 bases, with 14 bases spanning the gap. This chain's CDR3 is CASSFSGEAYEQFF. In DNA, the CDR3 is TGTGCCAGCAGCTTTTCGGGAGAAGCCTATGAGCAGTTCTTC. The variable domain in full, completed from reference TRBV7-9 and TRBJ2-1, reads DTGVSQNPRHKITKRGQNVTFRCDPISEHNRLYWYRQTLGQGPEFLTYFQNEAQLEKSRLLSDRFSAERPKGSFSTLEIQRTEQGDSAMYLCASSFSGEAYEQFFGPGTRLTVL.

This chain joins TRBV7-9 and TRBJ2-1; the D is unclear. Trimming pared 5 bases from V and 10 bases from J, leaving 12 bases between. This CDR3 is built from 12 residues. The germline V gene has CDR1 SEHNR and CDR2 FQNEAQ (reference sequence). The CDR3 region has the DNA TGTGCCAGCAGCCCGACGGGCGCCGAGCAGTTCTTC. It specifies CASSPTGAEQFF.

About this clonotype: This may be a read error, as it is one base from a much larger clone. It is likely a read error, because the conserved phenylalanine at the end of the CDR3 is missing. V gene TRBV14 combines with J gene TRBJ2-3; D is possibly TRBD1 or TRBD2 (5 bases each). Trimming left V 0 bases short and J 5 bases short, with 15 bases between. From germline, CDR1 is SGHDN and CDR2 FVKESK. The CDR3 sequence is 16 residues long. The CDR3 protein is CASSQEGRGPQDTQYI. CDR3 DNA sequence: TGTGCCAGCAGCCAAGAGGGACGCGGGCCGCAAGATACGCAGTATATT.

As concerns this clonotype: One junction end disagrees with the germline gene, perhaps due to a read error. The chain employs TRBV5-6 and TRBJ1-5, with D unclear. Germline CDR1 SGHDT, CDR2 YYEEEE. This CDR3 region has 15 residues. The CDR3 sequence is CASGLARNSNQPQHF. DNA for the CDR3: TGTGCCAGCGGCTTGGCCAGAAATAGCAATCAGCCCCAGCATTTT. Filled out from reference TRBV5-6 and TRBJ1-5, the complete variable domain reads DAGVTQSPTHLIKTRGQQVTLRCSPKSGHDTVSWYQQALGQGPQFIFQYYEEEERQRGNFPDRFSGHQFPNYSSELNVNALLLGDSALYLCASGLARNSNQPQHFGDGTRLSIL.

The V and J genes are TRBV5-8 and TRBJ2-3, with a possible D match to TRBD1 (6 bases). Trimming shortened V by 1 base and J by 2 bases, and 14 bases separated the two germline ends. Germline V gives CDR1 SGHTS, CDR2 YDEGEE. CDR3 length: 16 residues. CDR3 amino acids: CASSLPQGLYTDTQYF. The DNA for the CDR3 is TGTGCCAGCAGCTTGCCCCAGGGGCTTTACACAGATACGCAGTATTTT.

This clonotype occurred many times. The chain recombines TRBV7-9 with TRBJ1-1; D gene uncertain. This CDR3 has 13 residues. V lost 3 bases, J lost 7 bases, and 12 bases lay in between. Germline values: CDR1 SEHNR, CDR2 FQNEAQ (reference sequence). Here the CDR3 DNA reads TGTGCCAGCAGCTTTGTGTTGGACCTTGAAGCTTTCTTT. Amino acid sequence: CASSFVLDLEAFF.

For this clonotype: This sequence may be a read error, since a much larger clone differs from it by one base. The chain is built from TRBV29-1 and TRBJ1-5; 8 bases agree with TRBD1. Germline V gives CDR1 SQVTM, CDR2 ANQGSEA. This CDR3 spans 14 amino acids. Written as DNA, the CDR3 is TGCGGCGCTTGGACAGGGAATATGGATCAGCCCCAGCATTTT. Translating it yields CGAWTGNMDQPQHF.

A remark on this clonotype: One base away lies a much larger clone, so this may be a sequencing read error. The chain recombines TRBV4-1 with TRBJ1-5, with no clear D. CDR3 length: 16 residues. Between the trimmed V and J ends, which lost 1 base and 0 bases, there was a span of 10 bases. CDR1 and CDR2 (germline): MGHRA, YSYEKL. The CDR3 DNA reads as TGCGCCAGCAGCCAAGGACCTCATTATAGCAATCAGCCCCAGCATTTT. Its translation: CASSQGPHYSNQPQHF.

This clonotype was observed at least ten times. This chain links TRBV6-2 or TRBV6-3 with TRBJ2-1; D is perhaps TRBD2 (5 bases). Germline V CDR1 and CDR2: MNHEY, SVGEGT. V was trimmed by 7 bases and J by 4 bases, leaving 14 bases between them. The CDR3 sequence is 14 residues long. The CDR3: CASTNQLDYNEQFF. The DNA of the CDR3 is TGTGCCAGCACCAACCAACTAGATTACAATGAGCAGTTCTTC.

This clonotype was observed at least ten times. This chain joins TRBV5-5 and TRBJ2-3, with 8 bases lining up with TRBD1. This CDR3 has 15 amino acids. Germline V gene lookup returns CDR1 SGHKS and CDR2 YYEKEE (reference sequence). Trimming at V came to 1 base and at J to 2 bases, leaving 3 bases not matched to a gene. The CDR3 here is CASSLSGGYTDTQYF. The CDR3 bases are TGTGCCAGCAGCTTGTCAGGGGGCTACACAGATACGCAGTATTTT.

As to this clonotype: The missing conserved phenylalanine or tryptophan at the end of this CDR3 makes a read error likely. The CDR3 spells CASSLTGGAGVETQYS. The CDR3 nucleotides are TGTGCCAGCAGCTTAACCGGGGGAGCGGGGGTAGAGACCCAGTACTCC. The genes are TRBV7-6 and TRBJ2-5, with 8 bases lining up with TRBD2. Trimming took 2 bases from V and 4 from J; bases not matched to a gene: 9. The CDR3 has 16 residues. Germline V gene sequence: CDR1 SGHVS, CDR2 FNYEAQ.

In its sample, this clonotype was seen many times. V and J are TRBV29-1 and TRBJ1-1; no definite D call. Germline values: CDR1 SQVTM, CDR2 ANQGSEA. The CDR3 covers 11 residues. The ends were cut back, 7 bases at V and 2 bases at J, with 8 bases in the middle. This chain's CDR3 is CSERSNTEAFF. The CDR3 DNA reads TGCAGCGAGCGCAGTAACACTGAAGCTTTCTTT.

This clonotype was detected many times. The rearrangement links TRBV29-1 to TRBJ2-3; the match to TRBD2 covers 11 bases. CDR1 is SQVTM, CDR2 ANQGSEA, per germline. The CDR3 is made up of 13 amino acids. The trim removed 3 bases at V and 5 bases at J, leaving 1 base unmatched. In DNA, the CDR3 is TGCAGCGTTGACGGGACTAGCGGAGATACGCAGTATTTT. This gives the protein CSVDGTSGDTQYF.

The chain recombines TRBV6-5 with TRBJ2-7, with TRBD2 matching 9 bases. Germline CDR1 is MNHEY and CDR2 is SVGAGI. The trim removed 8 bases at V and 5 bases at J, leaving 7 bases unmatched. The CDR3 spans 13 residues. CDR3 nucleotides: TGTGCCAGCGGTAGCGGGAGCGTCAACGAGCAGTACTTC. Its protein is CASGSGSVNEQYF.

This clonotype was seen at least ten times. The J gene is TRBJ1-1, the V gene TRBV6-1; D not resolved. Trimming took 1 base from V and 1 from J, leaving 7 bases between them. The CDR3 consists of 14 residues. Germline values: CDR1 MNHNS, CDR2 SASEGT. The CDR3 DNA reads as TGTGCCAGCAGTGAAGTAGGGTCGAACACTGAAGCTTTCTTT. Translated: CASSEVGSNTEAFF.

The chain is built from TRBV20-1 and TRBJ2-5; no firm D call. Trimming left V 5 bases short and J 1 base short, with 11 bases between. This CDR3 contains 13 residues. CDR1 and CDR2 (germline): DFQATT, SNEGSKA (reference sequence). The CDR3 DNA follows: TGCAGTGCTCCGATCCCCAGCCAAGAGACCCAGTACTTC. Translation gives CSAPIPSQETQYF.